This entry is about one T cell receptor beta chain. Which antigen it targets is not known. No base-level quality is on record; no much larger clone is a single base apart. The data are from a study of blood T cell repertoires in COVID-19 (TCRdb year 2020). About the investigation overall: Samples covering the acute and convalescent phases of COVID-19 were provided by collaborators in the United States, Italy and Spain. The material from the prospective study consisted of cDNA or gDNA derived from T cells, B-cell-depleted T cells, or PBMCs. The dataset comprised deeply sampled blood TCRbeta repertoires from subjects exposed to, actively infected with, or recovered from COVID-19. The repertoires were made available in a free public database intended to serve as a resource for research on the immune response to SARS-CoV-2. Samples came from the ongoing ImmuneRACE study (first 160 participants) plus 1,254 subjects from 6 global collaborators. A de-identified subject ID, COVID-19 status, age in years and sex were almost always included in the sample metadata. HLA class I and class II types, where available, came from metadata supplied by the sample provider rather than from assay-based typing. Overall study outcomes, separate from this receptor: The quantity of clinical and demographic metadata differed by source and by participant and was supplied without curation.

The immunoSEQ Assay, a bias-controlled multiplex PCR, was used to amplify TCRbeta CDR3 regions from genomic DNA. For the original study's pipeline: Within the assay, amplification of reference gene primers was used to estimate how many nucleated cells each sample contained. To quantify the absolute abundance of each unique TCRbeta CDR3 rearrangement, sequence reads were collapsed and filtered. Productive Simpson clonality was computed per sample as the square root of Simpson's diversity index over productive rearrangements. TCRdb carries this immuneACCESS record with in-frame sequences only. Its versions omit some clonotypes, under half of them owing to an unresolved V gene in the studies checked, with the rest unexplained. For V, J and clone size, that table is used; D and trimming come from the DNA. The sample table holds some 490,000 clones, of which approximately 90% were seen once. The leading ten clones occupy 6.5% to 9.5% of the sample.

A distance of 20 bases separates the germline ends of V and J, which lose 4 bases and 10 bases respectively. Measured from the cysteine to the phenylalanine, the CDR3 is 16 residues long. Only CDR3 DNA is held: 48 bases, read in frame from base 1. The germline V gene sets CDR1 to SGHTA and CDR2 to FQGNSA. Participants in the prospective study were aged about 18 to 89 years, lived in some 24 United States geographic areas, and enrolled through a virtual design. Cohort assignment in the prospective study relied on participant-reported clinical history from a screening survey and a study questionnaire. ImmuneRACE Cohort 3 recovered participants were defined by two consecutive negative NP/OP PCR tests, healthcare professional clearance, or symptom resolution. Each participant in the prospective study had whole blood, serum and a nasopharyngeal or oropharyngeal swab collected by mobile phlebotomists. Prospective study participants could optionally give additional blood draws and questionnaires over an approximately two-month period. Prospective study blood samples were shipped either frozen or at room temperature before DNA extraction.

This clonotype originated in a woman in her sixties who had recovered from COVID-19. The V and J genes are TRBV7-2 and TRBJ1-6, with the D gene not clear enough to name. Sequencing was performed on PBMCs or T cells enriched from blood (not recorded which). The CDR3 in this case is CASSSSGVGVRSPLHF. The nucleotide sequence is given as TGTGCCAGCAGCTCCTCCGGGGTCGGGGTGAGGTCACCCCTCCACTTT.